Reported below is one TCR beta chain. Only in-frame clones appear in the TCRdb table, and some are missing; sequencing was by immunoSEQ multiplex PCR. The sample carries 1.5 million to 2.5 million clones, just under 95% recorded once. Naive CD8 isolation took CD45RO-negative cells positively selected for CCR7 and excluded terminally differentiated effector memory CD45RA+ cells. Germline CDR1 reads LGHNA; CDR2 reads YSLEER. This CDR3 has 16 residues. V lost 4 bases and J 3 bases, leaving 19 bases between the germline ends. This sample was included in a study of shared clonotypes between healthy human individuals.

This sequence joins TRBV4-3 and TRBJ2-7; TRBD1 is a possible D gene (6 bases). The sequenced sample was naive CD8+ T cells sorted from blood. This receptor was taken from a man younger than 30 in good health. DNA for the CDR3: TGCGCCAGCAGCCCCGCGTTGGGGCAGGGGCTCTACGAGCAGTACTTC. Encoded protein: CASSPALGQGLYEQYF.